The present T cell receptor (beta chain) was sequenced within a study of blood T cell repertoires in COVID-19. For the study at large: Italy, Spain and the United States were the sources of the convalescent and acute COVID-19 samples.

Unmatched junction bases numbered 12, after V lost 7 bases and J lost 6 bases. This CDR3 comprises 15 residues. CDR1 SGHRS and CDR2 YFSETQ come from the germline V gene. Data came from immunoSEQ multiplex PCR; TCRdb stores just in-frame clones and leaves some out. The sample has around 200,000 clones, over 75% seen once; the top ten hold 2.5% to 3.5%. This receptor was obtained from an elderly woman with active or convalescent COVID-19. The specimen was peripheral blood. The rearrangement uses TRBV5-1 and TRBJ2-3, with TRBD2 identical over 9 bases. CDR3 loop: CASRMRGGPVDTQYF. The CDR3 coding sequence is TGCGCCAGCCGCATGCGGGGGGGCCCGGTGGATACGCAGTATTTT.